These 27 T cell receptor beta chains were sequenced from one sample in a study of beta chain features in type 1 diabetes. Study-wide points: TCRB CDR3s were moderately but significantly shorter in Type 1 diabetes patients in all four CD4+ subsets.

No antigen is known for these receptors. Sequencing targeted expressed TCRB transcripts, as all isolated RNA had been reverse transcribed. The table came from immunoSEQ multiplex PCR; TCRdb's copy has only in-frame clones and leaves some out. The table shows more than 250,000 clones, with about 20% occurring only once. Sequencing input: naive CD4+ T cells from blood. Receptors originate from a woman aged 40 to 50 with type 1 diabetes.

J is TRBJ2-5 and V is TRBV29-1, with 7 bases identical to TRBD1. With V trimmed by 6 bases and J by 4 bases, 11 bases remained unmatched. Germline values: CDR1 SQVTM, CDR2 ANQGSEA. The CDR3 is made up of 14 amino acids. CDR3 region: CSVARGLGRETQYF. The CDR3 DNA reads as TGCAGCGTCGCGAGGGGGCTTGGACGAGAGACCCAGTACTTC.

This clone was seen only a few times. The rearrangement joins TRBV18 to TRBJ2-5; 8 bases align to TRBD2. The junction had 1 base not matched to a gene; V was cut back by 4 bases and J by 3 bases. Germline V gene sequence: CDR1 KGHSH, CDR2 LQKENI. The CDR3 has 13 amino acids. The CDR3 is CASSLGREETQYF. As DNA, the CDR3 is TGTGCCAGCTCACTCGGGAGGGAAGAGACCCAGTACTTC. Together with reference TRBV18 and TRBJ2-5, the CDR3 gives the full variable domain: NAGVMQNPRHLVRRRGQEARLRCSPMKGHSHVYWYRQLPEEGLKFMVYLQKENIIDESGMPKERFSAEFPKEGPSILRIQQVVRGDSAAYFCASSLGREETQYFGPGTRLLVL.

A few counts support this clone. The rearrangement links TRBV19 to TRBJ2-4; 9 nucleotides match TRBD1. This CDR3 is 15 amino acids long. J lost 5 bases, V lost 4 bases, and 6 bases had no gene match. The germline V gene encodes CDR1 LNHDA and CDR2 SQIVND (reference sequence). As DNA, the CDR3 is TGTGCCAGTAGTAATACAGGGGGCCTACAAAACATTCAGTACTTC. Amino acids: CASSNTGGLQNIQYF.

This clone has more than one count but fewer than ten. J is TRBJ2-4 and V is TRBV7-2, with D tentatively TRBD1 (6 bases). The CDR3 spans 13 residues. Germline-derived CDR1 and CDR2 are SGHTA and FQGNSA. Trimming removed 5 bases from V and 6 bases from J, with 11 bases in between. The DNA of the CDR3 is TGTGCCAGCAGCCAAAGGGGGAGAAACATTCAGTACTTC. It encodes CASSQRGRNIQYF. Together with reference TRBV7-2 and TRBJ2-4, the CDR3 gives the full variable domain: GAGVSQSPSNKVTEKGKDVELRCDPISGHTALYWYRQSLGQGLEFLIYFQGNSAPDKSGLPSDRFSAERTGGSVSTLTIQRTQQEDSAVYLCASSQRGRNIQYFGAGTRLSVL.

This clone was picked up a small number of times. This chain joins TRBV19 and TRBJ1-5; no reliable D call. Between the trimmed V and J ends, which lost 4 bases and 3 bases, there was a span of 7 bases. The CDR3 runs to 13 residues. Germline CDR1 reads LNHDA; CDR2 reads SQIVND (reference sequence). The CDR3 DNA reads TGTGCCAGTAGTAGGCAGGACAATCAGCCCCAGCATTTT. This gives the protein CASSRQDNQPQHF. Together with reference TRBV19 and TRBJ1-5, the CDR3 gives the full variable domain: DGGITQSPKYLFRKEGQNVTLSCEQNLNHDAMYWYRQDPGQGLRLIYYSQIVNDFQKGDIAEGYSVSREKKESFPLTVTSAQKNPTAFYLCASSRQDNQPQHFGDGTRLSIL.

This chain links TRBV5-1 with TRBJ1-1; the D is unclear. This CDR3 contains 13 residues. In germline, CDR1 is SGHRS, CDR2 YFSETQ. Deletions cut 0 bases from V and 6 bases from J, with 9 bases between. The DNA of the CDR3 is TGCGCCAGCAGCTTGGGGCCGAGGGCTGAAGCTTTCTTT. The encoded protein is CASSLGPRAEAFF. Complete variable domain (other parts from reference TRBV5-1 and TRBJ1-1): KAGVTQTPRYLIKTRGQQVTLSCSPISGHRSVSWYQQTPGQGLQFLFEYFSETQRNKGNFPGRFSGRQFSNSRSEMNVSTLELGDSALYLCASSLGPRAEAFFGQGTRLTVV.

Of note for this clone: Other nucleotide sequences in the sample specify the same CDR3. The chain couples TRBV9 to TRBJ1-2; D remains ambiguous. CDR1 is SGDLS, CDR2 YYNGEE, per germline. With 2 bases removed from V and 7 bases from J, the gap between germline ends came to 9 bases. This CDR3 is 12 amino acids long. The CDR3 DNA reads as TGTGCCAGCAGCGTGACTGGTGGTGGCTACACCTTC. The encoded protein is CASSVTGGGYTF.

The rearrangement links TRBV4-3 to TRBJ2-5, with 10 bases lining up with TRBD1. This CDR3 spans 15 amino acids. With V trimmed by 3 bases and J by 5 bases, 6 bases remained unmatched. CDR1 and CDR2 from the germline V gene are LGHNA and YSLEER. CDR3 nucleotides: TGCGCCAGCAGCCAGGACAGGGGGACGGGGGAGACCCAGTACTTC. This encodes CASSQDRGTGETQYF.

V usage is TRBV28 and J usage is TRBJ2-4, with D possibly TRBD1 on 5 matching bases. Trimming cost V 6 bases and J 5 bases, with 23 bases left between them. This CDR3 has 17 residues. The germline gives CDR1 MDHEN, CDR2 SYDVKM. The CDR3 DNA is TGTGCCAGCAGGACCCCTTTGGGCGGTAGGGGTCAAAACATTCAGTACTTC. It is translated as CASRTPLGGRGQNIQYF.

The chain joins TRBV5-1 to TRBJ2-3, with D maybe TRBD2 (5 bases). Germline lookup yields CDR1 SGHRS and CDR2 YFSETQ. Trimming took off 4 bases at V and 6 bases at J, with 12 bases between the two ends. This CDR3 region has 13 residues. The chain's CDR3 is CASSAPGSDTQYF. In DNA, the CDR3 is TGCGCCAGCAGCGCCCCGGGGTCGGATACGCAGTATTTT.

V gene TRBV2 combines with J gene TRBJ1-5; no clear D gene. The CDR3 consists of 12 residues. Looked up from germline, CDR1 is SNHLY and CDR2 is FYNNEI. The germline V and J ends were trimmed by 3 bases and 15 bases, with 15 bases remaining between them. The CDR3 nucleotides read TGTGCCAGCAGTGATCCAGGTAACCTTGCGCATTTT. This encodes CASSDPGNLAHF.

A few counts support this clone. V is TRBV7-9 and J is TRBJ1-2; TRBD1 aligns across 7 bases. The CDR3 length is 15 residues. Germline values: CDR1 SEHNR, CDR2 FQNEAQ (reference sequence). With V trimmed by 5 bases and J by 0 bases, 6 bases remained unmatched. The DNA for the CDR3 is TGTGCCAGCAGCCGACAGGGTGACCCTAACTATGGCTACACCTTC. Its translation: CASSRQGDPNYGYTF.

J is TRBJ2-7 and V is TRBV7-9; 9 bases map to TRBD1. CDR3 length equals 13 residues. The J segment lost 7 bases and the V segment lost 0 bases, leaving 1 base of the junction unmatched. Germline loops: CDR1 SEHNR, CDR2 FQNEAQ (reference sequence). CDR3 sequence reads: CASSLATGGEQYF. Written as DNA, the CDR3 is TGTGCCAGCAGCTTAGCGACAGGGGGGGAGCAGTACTTC.

There are a few counts of this clone. The chain carries TRBV15 and TRBJ2-7, with D possibly being TRBD1 (5 bases). Germline values: CDR1 LNHNV, CDR2 YYDKDF (reference sequence). Deletions cut 0 bases from V and 6 bases from J, with 9 bases between. The CDR3 has 13 amino acids. For the CDR3, the DNA is TGTGCCACCAGCAGAGATATCCAGGGCGAGCAGTACTTC. It specifies CATSRDIQGEQYF.

V is TRBV29-1 and J is TRBJ2-3; TRBD1 agrees at 8 bases. The germline V gene has CDR1 SQVTM and CDR2 ANQGSEA. This CDR3 region has 13 residues. After removal of 6 bases from V and 3 bases from J, the junction contained 5 bases not matched to a gene. The CDR3: CSVGQGITDTQYF. The CDR3 DNA reads TGCAGCGTCGGACAGGGTATAACAGATACGCAGTATTTT.

This clone was counted between two and nine times. The V call is TRBV5-1, the J call TRBJ2-5; 7 bases match TRBD1. The CDR3 covers 13 residues. V trimming: 5 bases; J trimming: 5 bases; junction bases outside the gene matches: 6. In germline, CDR1 is SGHRS, CDR2 YFSETQ. In DNA form, the CDR3 reads TGCGCCAGCAGTTTACAGGGGTACGAGACCCAGTACTTC. It yields the protein CASSLQGYETQYF.

The table lists this clone with a few counts. The chain employs TRBV5-6 and TRBJ1-1; 7 bases are shared with TRBD1. Germline trimming cut 4 bases from V and 4 bases from J; bases unmatched to any gene: 4. Per germline, CDR1 SGHDT and CDR2 YYEEEE. This CDR3 is built from 13 residues. The CDR3 nucleotides read TGTGCCAGCAGCCGAGACAGGGCCACTGAAGCTTTCTTT. This sequence encodes CASSRDRATEAFF.

The chain uses TRBV30 and TRBJ1-5; 10 bases match TRBD1. The CDR3 sequence is 14 residues long. Per the germline V gene, CDR1 is GTSNPN and CDR2 is SVGIG (reference sequence). After removal of 7 bases from V and 3 bases from J, the junction contained 6 bases not matched to a gene. The chain's CDR3 is CAFSTGGNNQPQHF. The CDR3 DNA is TGTGCCTTTTCGACAGGGGGCAACAATCAGCCCCAGCATTTT.

The chain carries TRBV4-2 and TRBJ2-2; D unresolved. V lost 0 bases and J lost 7, with 12 bases in between. CDR1 is LGHNA, CDR2 YNFKEQ, per germline. The CDR3 has 15 amino acids. CDR3 loop: CASSQDSRSNGELFF. The CDR3 nucleotides are TGTGCCAGCAGCCAAGATTCGAGGTCGAACGGGGAGCTGTTTTTT.

The V gene is TRBV6-6, the J gene TRBJ2-7; D is perhaps TRBD2 (6 bases). Trimming removed 0 bases from V and 3 bases from J, with 12 bases in between. From germline, CDR1 is MNHNY and CDR2 SVGAGI (reference sequence). This CDR3 spans 15 amino acids. The CDR3 region is CASSYSPGDNYEQYF. Written as DNA, the CDR3 is TGTGCCAGCAGTTACTCGCCGGGAGATAACTACGAGCAGTACTTC.

The CDR3: CASSITDFEKLFF. The CDR3 DNA reads TGTGCCAGCAGCATAACGGACTTCGAAAAACTGTTTTTT. The V gene is TRBV4-2, the J gene TRBJ1-4, with no clear D. V was shortened by 5 bases and J by 8 bases, with 12 bases between the two germline ends. The CDR3 covers 13 residues. The germline V gene encodes CDR1 LGHNA and CDR2 YNFKEQ.

This clone has a handful of counts. V gene TRBV29-1 combines with J gene TRBJ1-5; maybe TRBD1 (5 bases). The CDR3 is 13 amino acids. Germline lookup yields CDR1 SQVTM and CDR2 ANQGSEA. V gave up 2 bases and J gave up 7 bases, with 12 bases separating them. In DNA form, the CDR3 reads TGCAGCGTTGAATCTGAGGAGGGGCAGCCCCAGCATTTT. Translated: CSVESEEGQPQHF.

CDR3 coding DNA: TGCGCCAGCAGCTTGGAGGCAGGAACCGAAAAACTGTTTTTT. Protein: CASSLEAGTEKLFF. The V and J genes are TRBV5-1 and TRBJ1-4; D is undetermined. Germline V gene data show CDR1 as SGHRS and CDR2 as YFSETQ. The CDR3 spans 14 residues. Trimming stripped 0 bases from V and 8 bases from J, with 11 bases between.

This clone was picked up one time. V and J are TRBV30 and TRBJ1-2; perhaps TRBD1 as D (5 bases). The CDR3 extends over 16 amino acids. V gave up 0 bases and J gave up 2 bases, with 16 bases separating them. CDR1 and CDR2 (germline): GTSNPN, SVGIG (reference sequence). This chain's CDR3 is CAWSVPPRAKNYGYTF. The CDR3 DNA follows: TGTGCCTGGAGTGTACCCCCCAGGGCGAAGAACTATGGCTACACCTTC. Together with reference TRBV30 and TRBJ1-2, the CDR3 gives the full variable domain: SQTIHQWPATLVQPVGSPLSLECTVEGTSNPNLYWYRQAAGRGLQLLFYSVGIGQISSEVPQNLSASRPQDRQFILSSKKLLLSDSGFYLCAWSVPPRAKNYGYTFGSGTRLTVV.

The chain uses TRBV18 and TRBJ2-7; no definite D call. The CDR3 consists of 13 residues. Germline CDR1 reads KGHSH; CDR2 reads LQKENI. The ends were cut back, 1 base at V and 2 bases at J, with 6 bases in the middle. This CDR3 is CASSPRGPYEQYF. The CDR3, as DNA: TGTGCCAGCTCACCACGCGGCCCCTACGAGCAGTACTTC.

The J gene is TRBJ2-3, the V gene TRBV21-1; TRBD2, the table's D call, was not compared with the DNA. TRBV21-1 is an annotated pseudogene. This CDR3 has 14 residues. CDR3 nucleotide sequence: TGTGCCAGCAAAGCCCGTGTCCACACAGATACGCAGTATTTT. This encodes CASKARVHTDTQYF.

This clone appeared a single time. This same CDR3 is encoded by further DNA sequences in the sample. The CDR3 loop reads CATSRDSYEQYF. The DNA for the CDR3 is TGTGCCACCAGCAGAGACAGTTACGAGCAGTACTTC. The chain recombines TRBV15 with TRBJ2-7; D not certain. The CDR3 has 12 amino acids. In germline, CDR1 is LNHNV, CDR2 YYDKDF (reference sequence). V was trimmed by 0 bases and J by 4 bases, leaving 4 bases between them.